This paragraph reports one T cell receptor beta chain. Antigen specificity is unknown. cDNA reverse transcribed from extracted RNA served as the sequencing template. Sequencing was performed with immunoSEQ multiplex PCR; in TCRdb, only in-frame clones are kept and a portion is missing. Here the sample spans approximately 150,000 clones, approximately 90% being singletons. Treatment specified: oral pan-JAK inhibitor, 5-10 mg twice daily. This sample was included in a study of CD8+ T cells in alopecia areata. The overall study: Tofacitinib was taken orally by treated patients, and the dose was 5 to 10 mg twice daily.

General study points: TCRs were shared less clearly across patients than in mice, possibly for HLA-related reasons.

Between the trimmed V and J ends, which lost 5 bases and 1 base, there was a span of 11 bases. The germline CDR1 and CDR2 sequences are SQVTM and ANQGSEA. The CDR3 runs 13 residues. Sequences were derived from CD8+ T cells sorted from blood, sampled at week 4, from a patient treated with tofacitinib. This receptor was identified in a human donor with alopecia areata. This chain uses TRBV29-1 with TRBJ1-1; possibly TRBD1 for D (5 bases). The CDR3 spells CSVWGEGNTEAFF. The DNA for the CDR3 is TGCAGCGTTTGGGGGGAAGGGAACACTGAAGCTTTCTTT. The full variable domain, completed using reference TRBV29-1 and TRBJ1-1, is SAVISQKPSRDICQRGTSLTIQCQVDSQVTMMFWYRQQPGQSLTLIATANQGSEATYESGFVIDKFPISRPNLTFSTLTVSNMSPEDSSIYLCSVWGEGNTEAFFGQGTRLTVV.